Detailed here is one T cell receptor (beta chain). Its target is unknown. Time point in this sample: patch test 2, 6 weeks after DPC sensitization. Specified treatment: therapeutic diphenylcyclopropenone sensitization with weekly scalp DPC. Donors, patients with alopecia ranging from 18 to 70 years old and judged suitable for DPC, provided samples. These data come from a study of human T cells and chemical hapten exposure. In germline, CDR1 is KGHSH, CDR2 LQKENI. The CDR3 has 18 amino acids. V gave up 3 bases and J gave up 4 bases; unmatched junction bases: 11. Regarding the study as a whole: Patch test score rose with PT1 expanded TCR count, significant at thresholds 8, 16 and 32, not 4.

Each CDR3 protein gets one entry after TCRdb re-called the RACE reads with MiXCR. The data contain fewer than 95,000 distinct CDR3 sequences, approximately 10% of them singletons. The source is a man aged 40-49 years with alopecia areata. Some clones in this sample may be carry-over from other donors' samples. The sample in question was whole blood, obtained in connection with sensitization to the hapten diphenylcyclopropenone (DPC). V usage is TRBV18 and J usage is TRBJ2-6; 8 nucleotides agree with TRBD1. The CDR3: CASSPIVQGASGANVLTF. The CDR3 DNA is TGTGCCAGCTCACCTATCGTCCAGGGGGCATCGGGGGCCAACGTCCTGACTTTC. Complete variable domain (other parts from reference TRBV18 and TRBJ2-6): NAGVMQNPRHLVRRRGQEARLRCSPMKGHSHVYWYRQLPEEGLKFMVYLQKENIIDESGMPKERFSAEFPKEGPSILRIQQVVRGDSAAYFCASSPIVQGASGANVLTFGAGSRLTVL.